Sequencing of this T cell receptor (beta chain) was carried out in a study of blood T cells in healthy people across ages. General study points: When set beside aged donors, long-lived donors presented more naive CD4+ cells and higher diversity.

Worth noting for this clonotype: Its antigen is as yet unknown.

A sample-barcoded 5' primer and a J-beta primer mix were used in a second PCR of roughly 7 to 12 cycles. TCRdb re-called the 5' RACE reads with MiXCR, one entry per CDR3 protein. The sample consists of hundreds of thousands of distinct CDR3 sequences, roughly 50% of them appearing once. Germline lookup yields CDR1 SGHTA and CDR2 FQGTGA. Losses at the gene ends were 4 bases for V and 5 bases for J; bases not matched to a gene: 8. The CDR3 runs to 15 residues. This TCR was recovered from a middle-aged man in good health. The material sequenced was blood. The chain links TRBV7-3 to TRBJ2-1; 7 bases fit TRBD2. CDR3 DNA: TGTGCCAGCAGCTCCGGACTAGTAACTAACAATGAGCAGTTCTTC. Translation gives CASSSGLVTNNEQFF.